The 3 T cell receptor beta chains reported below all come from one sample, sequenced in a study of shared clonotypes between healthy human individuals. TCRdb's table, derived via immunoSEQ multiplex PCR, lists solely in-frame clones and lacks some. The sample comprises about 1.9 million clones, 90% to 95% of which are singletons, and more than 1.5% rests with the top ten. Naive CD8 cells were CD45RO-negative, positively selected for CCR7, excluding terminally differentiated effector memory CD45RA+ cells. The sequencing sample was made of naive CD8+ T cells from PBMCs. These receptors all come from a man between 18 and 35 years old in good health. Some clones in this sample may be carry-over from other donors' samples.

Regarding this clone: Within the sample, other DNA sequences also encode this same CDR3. CDR3 amino acids: CASSLGPSYEQYF. The CDR3 nucleotides are TGTGCCAGCAGTTTAGGACCGAGCTACGAGCAGTACTTC. The chain links TRBV27 to TRBJ2-7; no firm D call. The V end lost 2 bases, the J end lost 3 bases, and 8 bases lay between the germline ends. CDR3 size: 13 residues. Germline CDR1 reads MNHEY; CDR2 reads SMNVEV (reference sequence).

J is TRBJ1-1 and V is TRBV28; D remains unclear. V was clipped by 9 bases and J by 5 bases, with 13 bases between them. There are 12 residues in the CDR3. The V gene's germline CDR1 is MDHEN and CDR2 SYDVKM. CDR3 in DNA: TGTGCCAGTTCCCCCCTTGGTACTGAAGCTTTCTTT. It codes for CASSPLGTEAFF.

The CDR3 coding sequence is TGTGCCAGTAAAGCCAACACTGAAGCTTTCTTT. Translating it yields CASKANTEAFF. This rearrangement joins TRBV19 to TRBJ1-1; D call uncertain. The CDR3 sequence is 11 residues long. V was clipped by 7 bases and J by 2 bases, with 5 bases between them. Germline V gene lookup returns CDR1 LNHDA and CDR2 SQIVND (reference sequence).